This T cell receptor (beta chain) was profiled in a study of cytomegalovirus exposure and HLA in healthy donors. The PCR ran on 60 Vbeta and 13 Jbeta primers. Original processing notes: Some 12 million shared chains were among the about 80 million unique TCR beta chains that a later analysis counted. The assay was immunoSEQ multiplex PCR, and TCRdb's table has in-frame clones only and misses some. The DNA was the basis for D and trimming; V, J and clone size are from that table. Altogether 150,000 or so clones are present, about three quarters being singletons, with the ten largest covering about an eighth. Trimming took 6 bases from V and 0 from J, leaving 15 bases between them. The CDR3 length is 16 residues. Per the germline V gene, CDR1 is KGHSH and CDR2 is LQKENI. For this clone: Its antigen is not known.

Whole-study results and caveats: Available immune exposure information was restricted to CMV serostatus only. Common viral pathogens (according to a later analysis) appeared linked to several of the most significant clusters. TCR beta sequences numbering roughly 16,000 were associated with HLA alleles at 0.05 false discovery rate in a later analysis.

V usage is TRBV18 and J usage is TRBJ1-3; TRBD1 might be the D (6 bases). The sample taken for sequencing was PBMCs. The clonotype comes from a man aged 40-50 years in good health and CMV-seropositive. The CDR3 loop reads CASSTDSPTSGNTIYF. For the CDR3, the DNA is TGTGCCAGCTCGACGGACAGTCCGACCTCTGGAAACACCATATATTTT.